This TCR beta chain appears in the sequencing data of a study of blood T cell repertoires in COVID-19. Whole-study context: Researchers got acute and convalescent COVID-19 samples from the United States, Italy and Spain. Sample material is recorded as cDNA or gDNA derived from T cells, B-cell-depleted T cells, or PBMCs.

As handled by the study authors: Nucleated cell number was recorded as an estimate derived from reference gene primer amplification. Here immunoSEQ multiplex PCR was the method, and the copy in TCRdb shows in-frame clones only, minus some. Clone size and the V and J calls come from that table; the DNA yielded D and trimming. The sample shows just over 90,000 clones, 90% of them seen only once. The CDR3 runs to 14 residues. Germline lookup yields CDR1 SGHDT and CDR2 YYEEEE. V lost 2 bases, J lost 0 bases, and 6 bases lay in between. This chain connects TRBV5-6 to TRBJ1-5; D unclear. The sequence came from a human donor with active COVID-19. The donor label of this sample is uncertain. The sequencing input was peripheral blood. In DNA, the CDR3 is TGTGCCAGCAGCTTACGGGGTAGCAATCAGCCCCAGCATTTT. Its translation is CASSLRGSNQPQHF.